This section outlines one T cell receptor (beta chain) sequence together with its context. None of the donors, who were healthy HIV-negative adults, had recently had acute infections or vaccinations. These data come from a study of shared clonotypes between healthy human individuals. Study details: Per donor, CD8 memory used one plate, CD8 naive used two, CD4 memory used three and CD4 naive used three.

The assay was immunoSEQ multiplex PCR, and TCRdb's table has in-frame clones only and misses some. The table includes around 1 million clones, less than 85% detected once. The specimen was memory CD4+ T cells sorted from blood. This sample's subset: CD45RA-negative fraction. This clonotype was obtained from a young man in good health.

Here the CDR3 reads CASSLDGLVATGELFF. In DNA form, the CDR3 reads TGTGCCAGCAGCTTAGATGGACTAGTCGCCACCGGGGAGCTGTTTTTT. The V call is TRBV11-2, the J call TRBJ2-2, with 7 bases that match TRBD2. There are 16 residues in the CDR3. After removal of 0 bases from V and 4 bases from J, the junction contained 5 bases not matched to a gene. Looked up from germline, CDR1 is SGHAT and CDR2 is FQNNGV.